These 7 T cell receptor beta chains were all obtained from the same sample, sequenced in a study of T-cell reconstitution after alpha-beta-depleted transplantation in children (TCRdb year 2016). The library was obtained by PCR. The sequencer was an Illumina HiSeq 2500. Molecular barcoding was employed in the preparation of TCR libraries, with unique molecular identifiers being used to normalize TCRbeta repertoire quantification. TCRdb passed the public sequencing reads through fastp at Q25 and MiXCR, retaining productive beta sequences. Rows with one shared CDR3 protein collapse into an entry with the most common genes and DNA. Present in this sample are about 270,000 distinct CDR3 sequences, about 10% of which were seen just once. The ten most abundant clones make up around 10% of the sample. This material consisted of PBMCs from the stem cell graft donor, taken from the stem cell graft. All receptors derive from a human donor who donated a stem cell graft to a child with SCID.

The rearrangement joins TRBV5-1 to TRBJ1-1; TRBD1 might be the D (5 bases). Between the trimmed V and J ends, which lost 2 bases and 3 bases, there was a span of 11 bases. Germline lookup yields CDR1 SGHRS and CDR2 YFSETQ. The CDR3 spans 14 residues. The CDR3 bases are TGCGCCAGCAGCTTCGTTGGGGGGGACACTGAAGCTTTCTTT. The encoded protein is CASSFVGGDTEAFF.

The chain couples TRBV15 to TRBJ2-5; 7 bases map to TRBD1. J was trimmed by 2 bases and V by 0 bases; bases with no gene match: 3. The germline V gene has CDR1 LNHNV and CDR2 YYDKDF (reference sequence). The CDR3 sequence is 15 residues long. CDR3 in amino acids: CATSRDNRGQETQYF. The CDR3 DNA is TGTGCCACCAGCAGAGATAACAGGGGACAAGAGACCCAGTACTTC.

This clonotype was seen repeatedly, ten times or more. V usage is TRBV29-1 and J usage is TRBJ1-4, with D possibly being TRBD1 (6 bases). Germline values: CDR1 SQVTM, CDR2 ANQGSEA. CDR3 length equals 13 residues. The germline V and J ends were trimmed by 7 bases and 5 bases, with 14 bases remaining between them. The CDR3 sequence is CSAGGQGNEKLFF. The CDR3 nucleotides read TGCAGCGCCGGAGGGCAGGGGAATGAAAAACTGTTTTTT.

J is TRBJ2-2 and V is TRBV12-3 or TRBV12-4; 11 nucleotides align to TRBD2. This CDR3 is 14 amino acids long. J lost 6 bases, V lost 6 bases, and 3 bases had no gene match. DNA for the CDR3: TGTGCCAGCAGCACTAGCGGGGGTGCCGGGGAGCTGTTTTTT. Translating it yields CASSTSGGAGELFF.

This clonotype has only a few counts. The chain uses TRBV12-3 or TRBV12-4 and TRBJ2-4; TRBD1 aligns across 9 bases. V trimming: 6 bases; J trimming: 3 bases; junction bases outside the gene matches: 6. The CDR3 consists of 15 residues. The CDR3 sequence: CASRKPGQGKNIQYF. The CDR3 DNA reads TGTGCCAGCAGGAAACCGGGACAGGGCAAAAACATTCAGTACTTC.

This clonotype was found a few times. V usage is TRBV11-2 and J usage is TRBJ2-7, with TRBD2 matching 7 bases. J was trimmed by 2 bases and V by 3 bases; bases with no gene match: 13. The CDR3 sequence is 17 residues long. Per germline, CDR1 SGHAT and CDR2 FQNNGV. CDR3 coding DNA: TGTGCCAGCAGCTTTTCTGCGCGAGCAGGGAGGGCCTACGAGCAGTACTTC. Encoded protein: CASSFSARAGRAYEQYF.

The V gene is TRBV5-6, the J gene TRBJ2-5; D is unresolved. V dropped 3 bases and J dropped 1 base, with 13 bases sitting between them. CDR1 and CDR2 (germline): SGHDT, YYEEEE. The CDR3 has 15 residues. CDR3: CASSSPGLGQETQYF. CDR3 nucleotides: TGTGCCAGCAGCTCTCCGGGTTTGGGCCAAGAGACCCAGTACTTC.